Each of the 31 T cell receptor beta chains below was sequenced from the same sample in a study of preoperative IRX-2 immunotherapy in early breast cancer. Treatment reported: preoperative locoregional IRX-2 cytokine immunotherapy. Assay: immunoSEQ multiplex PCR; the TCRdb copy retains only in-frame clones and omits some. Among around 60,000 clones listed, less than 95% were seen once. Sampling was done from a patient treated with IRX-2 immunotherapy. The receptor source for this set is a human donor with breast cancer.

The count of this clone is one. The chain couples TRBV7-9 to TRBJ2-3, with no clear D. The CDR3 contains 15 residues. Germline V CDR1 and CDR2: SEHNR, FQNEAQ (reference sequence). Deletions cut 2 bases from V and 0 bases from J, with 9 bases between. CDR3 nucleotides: TGTGCCAGCAGCTTAAGTCGGCCTAGCACAGATACGCAGTATTTT. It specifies CASSLSRPSTDTQYF.

Here the CDR3 DNA reads TGTGCCAGCAGCTTAGGGGCAACCCGTGAGTTCGGAAACACCATATATTTT. Encoded protein: CASSLGATREFGNTIYF. This chain connects TRBV5-4 to TRBJ1-3; D may be TRBD1 (5 bases). Trimming left V 2 bases short and J 4 bases short, with 19 bases between. The CDR3 totals 17 residues. CDR1 is SGHNT, CDR2 YYREEE, per germline (reference sequence).

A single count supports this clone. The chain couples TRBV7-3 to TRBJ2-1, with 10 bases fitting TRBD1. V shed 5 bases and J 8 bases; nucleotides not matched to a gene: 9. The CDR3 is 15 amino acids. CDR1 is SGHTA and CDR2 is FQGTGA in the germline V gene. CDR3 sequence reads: CASSRGTGEGYEQFF. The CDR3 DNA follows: TGTGCCAGCAGCCGGGGGACAGGGGAAGGTTATGAGCAGTTCTTC.

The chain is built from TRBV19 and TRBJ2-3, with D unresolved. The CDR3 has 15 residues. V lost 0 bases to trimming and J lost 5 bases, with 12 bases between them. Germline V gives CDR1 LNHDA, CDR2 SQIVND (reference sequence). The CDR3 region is CASSIDPLGIDTQYF. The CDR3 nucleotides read TGTGCCAGTAGTATAGACCCGTTGGGGATAGATACGCAGTATTTT.

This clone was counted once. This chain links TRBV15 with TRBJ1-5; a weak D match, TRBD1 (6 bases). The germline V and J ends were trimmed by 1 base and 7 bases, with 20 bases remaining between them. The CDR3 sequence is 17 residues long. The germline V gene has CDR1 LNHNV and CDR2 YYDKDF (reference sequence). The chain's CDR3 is CATSRGGGAQGGQPQHF. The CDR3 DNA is TGTGCCACCAGCAGAGGAGGGGGAGCCCAAGGGGGGCAGCCCCAGCATTTT.

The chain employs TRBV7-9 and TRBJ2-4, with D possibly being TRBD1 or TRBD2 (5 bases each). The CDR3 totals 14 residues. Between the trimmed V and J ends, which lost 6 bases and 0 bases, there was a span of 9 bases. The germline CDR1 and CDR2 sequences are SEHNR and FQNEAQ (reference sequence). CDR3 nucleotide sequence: TGTGCCAGCAGGGGGGATTTAGCCAAAAACATTCAGTACTTC. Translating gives CASRGDLAKNIQYF.

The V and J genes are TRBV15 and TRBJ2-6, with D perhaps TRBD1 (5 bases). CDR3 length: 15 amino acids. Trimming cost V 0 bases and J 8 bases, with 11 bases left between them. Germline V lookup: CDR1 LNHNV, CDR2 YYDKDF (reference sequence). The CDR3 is CATSRDQGFSNVLTF. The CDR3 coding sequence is TGTGCCACCAGCAGAGATCAGGGCTTTTCCAACGTCCTGACTTTC.

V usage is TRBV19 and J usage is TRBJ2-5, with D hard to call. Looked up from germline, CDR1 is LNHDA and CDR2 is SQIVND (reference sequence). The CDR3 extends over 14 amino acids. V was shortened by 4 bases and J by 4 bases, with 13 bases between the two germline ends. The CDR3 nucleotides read TGTGCCAGTAGTACGAGACGGACGGCAGAGACCCAGTACTTC. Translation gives CASSTRRTAETQYF.

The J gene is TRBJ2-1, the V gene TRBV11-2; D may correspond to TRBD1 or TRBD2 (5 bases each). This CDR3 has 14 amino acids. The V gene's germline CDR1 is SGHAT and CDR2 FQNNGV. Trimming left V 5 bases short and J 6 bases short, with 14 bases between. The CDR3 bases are TGTGCCAGCAGCCCGGGACGCACATTCAATGAGCAGTTCTTC. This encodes CASSPGRTFNEQFF.

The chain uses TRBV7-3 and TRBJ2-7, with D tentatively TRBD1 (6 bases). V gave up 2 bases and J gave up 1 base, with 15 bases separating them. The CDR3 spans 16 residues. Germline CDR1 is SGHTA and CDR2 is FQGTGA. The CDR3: CASSLLDTGISYEQYF. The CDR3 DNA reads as TGTGCCAGCAGCTTATTAGATACAGGGATTTCCTACGAGCAGTACTTC. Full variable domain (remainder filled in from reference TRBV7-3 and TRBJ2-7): GAGVSQTPSNKVTEKGKYVELRCDPISGHTALYWYRQSLGQGPEFLIYFQGTGAADDSGLPNDRFFAVRPEGSVSTLKIQRTERGDSAVYLCASSLLDTGISYEQYFGPGTRLTVT.

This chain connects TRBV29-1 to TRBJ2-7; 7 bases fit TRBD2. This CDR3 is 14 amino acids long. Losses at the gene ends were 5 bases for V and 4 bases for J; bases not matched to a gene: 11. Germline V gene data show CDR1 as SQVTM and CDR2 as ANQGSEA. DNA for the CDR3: TGCAGCGTTCAATCCCTGGGGGGGAGGTACGAGCAGTACTTC. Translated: CSVQSLGGRYEQYF.

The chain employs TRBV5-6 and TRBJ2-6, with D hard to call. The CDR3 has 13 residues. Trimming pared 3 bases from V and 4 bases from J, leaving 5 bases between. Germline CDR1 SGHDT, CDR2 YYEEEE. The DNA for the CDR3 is TGTGCCAGCAGCTCCCTCGGGGCCAACGTCCTGACTTTC. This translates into CASSSLGANVLTF. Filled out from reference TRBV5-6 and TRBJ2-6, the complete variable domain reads DAGVTQSPTHLIKTRGQQVTLRCSPKSGHDTVSWYQQALGQGPQFIFQYYEEEERQRGNFPDRFSGHQFPNYSSELNVNALLLGDSALYLCASSSLGANVLTFGAGSRLTVL.

This CDR3 reads CSARVGGGYTF. The CDR3 nucleotides read TGCAGTGCTAGAGTTGGGGGAGGCTACACCTTC. The chain uses TRBV20-1 and TRBJ1-2; D possibly corresponds to TRBD1 (5 bases). The V and J ends lost 1 base and 8 bases respectively, with 8 bases between them. Germline CDR1 DFQATT, CDR2 SNEGSKA (reference sequence). The CDR3 extends over 11 amino acids.

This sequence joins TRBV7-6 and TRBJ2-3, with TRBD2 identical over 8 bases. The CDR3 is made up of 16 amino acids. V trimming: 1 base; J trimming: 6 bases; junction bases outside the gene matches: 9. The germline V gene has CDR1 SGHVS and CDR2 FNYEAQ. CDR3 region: CASSLVLAGGLDTQYF. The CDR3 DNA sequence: TGTGCCAGCAGCTTAGTACTGGCGGGGGGATTGGATACGCAGTATTTT.

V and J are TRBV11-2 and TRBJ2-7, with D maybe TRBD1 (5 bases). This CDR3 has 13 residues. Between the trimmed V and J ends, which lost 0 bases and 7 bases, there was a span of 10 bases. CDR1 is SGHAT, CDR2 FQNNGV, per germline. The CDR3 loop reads CASSLELGQEQYF. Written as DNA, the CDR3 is TGTGCCAGCAGCTTAGAGTTGGGGCAAGAGCAGTACTTC.

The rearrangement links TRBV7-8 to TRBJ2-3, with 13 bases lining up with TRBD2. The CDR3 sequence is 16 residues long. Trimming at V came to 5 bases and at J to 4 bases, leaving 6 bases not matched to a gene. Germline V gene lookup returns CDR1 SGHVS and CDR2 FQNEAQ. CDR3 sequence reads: CASSHGLAGVADTQYF. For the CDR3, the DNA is TGTGCCAGCAGCCACGGACTAGCGGGAGTCGCAGATACGCAGTATTTT.

The CDR3 sequence: CASSRTWGTGANVLTF. CDR3 nucleotide sequence: TGTGCCAGCAGTCGCACCTGGGGGACTGGGGCCAACGTCCTGACTTTC. The chain couples TRBV7-9 to TRBJ2-6; either TRBD1 or TRBD2 may fit D (5 bases each). Trimming took 6 bases from V and 2 from J, leaving 14 bases between them. Germline V gene data show CDR1 as SEHNR and CDR2 as FQNEAQ (reference sequence). The CDR3 has 16 residues.

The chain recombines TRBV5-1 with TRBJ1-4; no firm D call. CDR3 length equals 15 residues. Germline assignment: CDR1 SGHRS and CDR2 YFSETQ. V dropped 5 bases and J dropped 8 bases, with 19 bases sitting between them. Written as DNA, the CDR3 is TGCGCCAGCAGTTCCGACGGGTTAAGTTTCGAAAAACTGTTTTTT. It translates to CASSSDGLSFEKLFF. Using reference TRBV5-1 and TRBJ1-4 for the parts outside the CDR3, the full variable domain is KAGVTQTPRYLIKTRGQQVTLSCSPISGHRSVSWYQQTPGQGLQFLFEYFSETQRNKGNFPGRFSGRQFSNSRSEMNVSTLELGDSALYLCASSSDGLSFEKLFFGSGTQLSVL.

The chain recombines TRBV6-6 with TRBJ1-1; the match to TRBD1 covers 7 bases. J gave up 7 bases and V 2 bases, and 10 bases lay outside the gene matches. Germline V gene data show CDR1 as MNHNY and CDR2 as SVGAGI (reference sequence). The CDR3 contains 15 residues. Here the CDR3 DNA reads TGTGCCAGCAGTTACGCCCCCTTAGGACAGGTTGAAGCTTTCTTT. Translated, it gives CASSYAPLGQVEAFF.

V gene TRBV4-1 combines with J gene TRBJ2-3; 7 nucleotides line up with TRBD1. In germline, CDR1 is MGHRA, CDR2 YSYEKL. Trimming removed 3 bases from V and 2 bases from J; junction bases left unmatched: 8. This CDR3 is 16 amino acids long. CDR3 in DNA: TGCGCCAGCAGCCACGGTCAGGGGGTGTACACAGATACGCAGTATTTT. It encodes CASSHGQGVYTDTQYF.

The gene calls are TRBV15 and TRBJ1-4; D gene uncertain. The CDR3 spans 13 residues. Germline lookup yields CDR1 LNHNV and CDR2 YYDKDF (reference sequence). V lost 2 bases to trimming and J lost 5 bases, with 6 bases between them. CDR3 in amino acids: CATSRTTNEKLFF. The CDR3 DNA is TGTGCCACCAGCAGAACTACAAATGAAAAACTGTTTTTT. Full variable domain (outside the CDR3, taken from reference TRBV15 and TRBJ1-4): DAMVIQNPRYQVTQFGKPVTLSCSQTLNHNVMYWYQQKSSQAPKLLFHYYDKDFNNEADTPDNFQSRRPNTSFCFLDIRSPGLGDTAMYLCATSRTTNEKLFFGSGTQLSVL.

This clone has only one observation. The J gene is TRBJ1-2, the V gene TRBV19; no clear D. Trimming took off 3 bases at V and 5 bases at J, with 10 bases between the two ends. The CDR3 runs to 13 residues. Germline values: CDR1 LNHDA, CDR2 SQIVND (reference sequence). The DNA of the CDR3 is TGTGCCAGTAGTATGAGGCAGTTTTATGGCTACACCTTC. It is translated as CASSMRQFYGYTF.

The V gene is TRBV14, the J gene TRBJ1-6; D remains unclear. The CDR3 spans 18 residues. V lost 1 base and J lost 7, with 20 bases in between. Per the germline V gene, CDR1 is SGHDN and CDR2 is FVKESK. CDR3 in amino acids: CASSQAVRASGQNSPLHF. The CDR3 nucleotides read TGTGCCAGCAGCCAAGCCGTAAGGGCGTCGGGCCAGAATTCACCCCTCCACTTT.

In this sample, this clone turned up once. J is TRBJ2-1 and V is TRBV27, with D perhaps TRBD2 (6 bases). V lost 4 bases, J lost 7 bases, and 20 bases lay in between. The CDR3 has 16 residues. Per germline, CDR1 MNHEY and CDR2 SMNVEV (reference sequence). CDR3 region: CASSSLSGGKENEQFF. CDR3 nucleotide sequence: TGTGCCAGCAGTTCCCTCTCGGGCGGGAAGGAGAATGAGCAGTTCTTC.

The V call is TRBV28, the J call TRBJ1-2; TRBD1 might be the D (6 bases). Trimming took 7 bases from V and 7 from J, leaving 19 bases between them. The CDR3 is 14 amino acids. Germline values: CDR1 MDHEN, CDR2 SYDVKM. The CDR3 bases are TGTGCCAGCAATCTCCAAAGGGGGGACCTTGGCTACACCTTC. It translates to CASNLQRGDLGYTF.

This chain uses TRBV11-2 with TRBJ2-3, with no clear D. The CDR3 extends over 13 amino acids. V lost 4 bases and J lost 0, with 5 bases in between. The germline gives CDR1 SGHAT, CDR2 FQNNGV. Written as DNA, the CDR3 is TGTGCCAGCAGCTCCCTCAGCACAGATACGCAGTATTTT. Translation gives CASSSLSTDTQYF.

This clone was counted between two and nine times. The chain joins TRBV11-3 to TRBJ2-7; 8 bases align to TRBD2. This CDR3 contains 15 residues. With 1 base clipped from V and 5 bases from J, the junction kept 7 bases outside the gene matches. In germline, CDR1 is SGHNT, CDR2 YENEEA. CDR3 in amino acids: CASSLASGSSHEQYF. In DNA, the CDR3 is TGTGCCAGCAGCTTAGCGAGCGGGAGCAGCCACGAGCAGTACTTC.

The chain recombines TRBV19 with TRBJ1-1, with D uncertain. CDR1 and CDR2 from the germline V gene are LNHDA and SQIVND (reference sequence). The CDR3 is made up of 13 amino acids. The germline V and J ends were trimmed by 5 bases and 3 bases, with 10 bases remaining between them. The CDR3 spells CASSAQRYTEAFF. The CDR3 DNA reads TGTGCCAGTAGTGCTCAGAGGTACACTGAAGCTTTCTTT.

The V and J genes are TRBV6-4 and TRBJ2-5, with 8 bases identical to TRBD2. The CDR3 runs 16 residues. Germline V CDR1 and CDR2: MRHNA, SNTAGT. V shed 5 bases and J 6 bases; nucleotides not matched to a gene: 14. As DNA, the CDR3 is TGTGCCAGCAGTCCTCCGGGACTAGGGCCCTGGAAGACCCAGTACTTC. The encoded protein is CASSPPGLGPWKTQYF.

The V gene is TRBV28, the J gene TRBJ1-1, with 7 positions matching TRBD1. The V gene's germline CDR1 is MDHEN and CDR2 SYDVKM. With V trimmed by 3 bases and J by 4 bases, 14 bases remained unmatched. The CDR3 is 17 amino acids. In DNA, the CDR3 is TGTGCCAGCAGTTTGCACAGGGGCGGATCTGGGGGCACTGAAGCTTTCTTT. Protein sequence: CASSLHRGGSGGTEAFF. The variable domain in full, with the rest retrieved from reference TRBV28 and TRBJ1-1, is DVKVTQSSRYLVKRTGEKVFLECVQDMDHENMFWYRQDPGLGLRLIYFSYDVKMKEKGDIPEGYSVSREKKERFSLILESASTNQTSMYLCASSLHRGGSGGTEAFFGQGTRLTVV.

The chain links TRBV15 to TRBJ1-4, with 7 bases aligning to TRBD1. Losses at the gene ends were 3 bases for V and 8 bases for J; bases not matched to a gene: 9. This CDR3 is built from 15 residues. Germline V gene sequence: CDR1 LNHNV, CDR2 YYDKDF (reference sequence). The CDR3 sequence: CATSSTRDRGEKLFF. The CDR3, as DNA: TGTGCCACCAGCAGTACCCGGGACAGAGGGGAAAAACTGTTTTTT.